This is a list of T cell receptor beta chains from one sample in a study of Ad26.COV2.S vaccination and SARS-CoV-2 variants. Method: immunoSEQ multiplex PCR; TCRdb's copy keeps in-frame clones and lacks some. The profile covers around 370,000 clones, with approximately 85% appearing a single time and about 3.3% taken by the ten largest. Source: peripheral blood, taken in a trial of Ad26.COV2.S vaccine versus placebo. The receptors were gathered from a person aged 18 to 59 who received the Ad26.COV2.S COVID-19 vaccine or a placebo. CDR3s leave out the opening cysteine and the closing phenylalanine or tryptophan. The order of the fields is J gene, V gene, CDR3 protein.

J gene: TRBJ2-1
V gene: TRBV4-3
CDR3 protein: ASSLQKF

J gene: TRBJ2-5
V gene: TRBV13
CDR3 protein: ASSLGTGGLETQY

J gene: TRBJ1-3
V gene: TRBV5-1
CDR3 protein: ASRPGNQNSGNTIY

J gene: TRBJ2-2
V gene: TRBV5-6
CDR3 protein: ASSPAPNTGELF

J gene: TRBJ2-7
V gene: TRBV19
CDR3 protein: AGLRGDGPYEQY

J gene: TRBJ2-3
V gene: TRBV4-1
CDR3 protein: ASKDHPADTQY

J gene: TRBJ2-7
V gene: TRBV2
CDR3 protein: ASSDGQGTYEQY

J gene: TRBJ1-6
V gene: TRBV12-3/TRBV12-4
CDR3 protein: ASSYGQGSPLH

J gene: TRBJ2-3
V gene: TRBV5-5
CDR3 protein: ASSPGVGTGRTQY

J gene: TRBJ1-1
V gene: TRBV4-3
CDR3 protein: ASSQGWGYTEAF

J gene: TRBJ2-7
V gene: TRBV7-2
CDR3 protein: ASSSQGLAGSGEQY

J gene: TRBJ2-7
V gene: TRBV25-1
CDR3 protein: ASNFYSSYEQY

J gene: TRBJ2-1
V gene: TRBV6-2/TRBV6-3
CDR3 protein: ASSYKGSSFYNEQF

J gene: TRBJ2-1
V gene: TRBV19
CDR3 protein: ASSILVPTGQGANEQF

J gene: TRBJ2-7
V gene: TRBV28
CDR3 protein: ASSFSATEQY

J gene: TRBJ2-1
V gene: TRBV20-1
CDR3 protein: SPWDRDEQF

J gene: TRBJ2-7
V gene: TRBV28
CDR3 protein: ASRLDRGAREQY

J gene: TRBJ2-5
V gene: TRBV7-2
CDR3 protein: ASSLDNQETQY

J gene: TRBJ2-2
V gene: TRBV7-2
CDR3 protein: ASSLSARDTGELF

J gene: TRBJ2-2
V gene: TRBV6-5
CDR3 protein: ASSTGRVRTGELF

J gene: TRBJ2-1
V gene: TRBV29-1
CDR3 protein: SVASANEQF

J gene: TRBJ2-3
V gene: TRBV19
CDR3 protein: ASDRGGTDTQY

J gene: TRBJ2-7
V gene: TRBV5-1
CDR3 protein: ASSLAISYEQY

J gene: TRBJ2-1
V gene: TRBV9
CDR3 protein: ASSVVQGAWNEQF

J gene: TRBJ2-3
V gene: TRBV5-4
CDR3 protein: ASSLGAGTLFTDTQY

J gene: TRBJ1-2
V gene: TRBV19
CDR3 protein: ASSIPLQGNYGYT

J gene: TRBJ2-5
V gene: TRBV5-1
CDR3 protein: ASSSGQGQETQY

J gene: TRBJ2-2
V gene: TRBV29-1
CDR3 protein: SVDRGGTGELF

J gene: TRBJ1-2
V gene: TRBV12-3/TRBV12-4
CDR3 protein: ASSRGHSYGYT